A single sample gave rise to the 24 T cell receptor beta chains below, sequenced in a study of blood T cell repertoires in COVID-19. Clones were sequenced by immunoSEQ multiplex PCR, and TCRdb holds only the in-frame ones, with some missing. The sample includes around 40,000 clones, approximately 85% of them seen just once. The source material was peripheral blood. These receptors all come from a human donor in a cohort sampled during active COVID-19.

This chain links TRBV7-2 with TRBJ1-2; unclear D gene. Germline loops: CDR1 SGHTA, CDR2 FQGNSA. Trimming shortened V by 1 base and J by 0 bases, and 12 bases separated the two germline ends. The CDR3 spans 16 residues. The CDR3 loop is CASSLVSGRPNYGYTF. The CDR3 DNA sequence: TGTGCCAGCAGCTTAGTTAGCGGGAGGCCTAACTATGGCTACACCTTC. Variable domain in full (rest from reference TRBV7-2 and TRBJ1-2): GAGVSQSPSNKVTEKGKDVELRCDPISGHTALYWYRQSLGQGLEFLIYFQGNSAPDKSGLPSDRFSAERTGGSVSTLTIQRTQQEDSAVYLCASSLVSGRPNYGYTFGSGTRLTVV.

The rearrangement uses TRBV10-3 and TRBJ2-2; 10 bases agree with TRBD2. Germline V CDR1 and CDR2: ENHRY, SYGVKD. The J segment lost 4 bases and the V segment lost 7 bases, leaving 9 bases of the junction unmatched. The CDR3 sequence is 16 residues long. CDR3 coding DNA: TGTGCCATCACCGCTACCGAGCGGGGGGGCACCGGGGAGCTGTTTTTT. It is translated as CAITATERGGTGELFF.

The chain uses TRBV5-1 and TRBJ2-5; 8 bases are shared with TRBD1. The CDR3 has 14 amino acids. The germline CDR1 and CDR2 sequences are SGHRS and YFSETQ. The J segment lost 5 bases and the V segment lost 0 bases, leaving 3 bases of the junction unmatched. CDR3 protein: CASSLGTGTETQYF. For the CDR3, the DNA is TGCGCCAGCAGCTTGGGGACAGGGACCGAGACCCAGTACTTC.

V is TRBV6-6 and J is TRBJ1-6; a possible D gene is TRBD1 (6 bases). Trimming took off 8 bases at V and 10 bases at J, with 15 bases between the two ends. The CDR3 spans 13 residues. Per germline, CDR1 MNHNY and CDR2 SVGAGI (reference sequence). The CDR3 nucleotides are TGTGCCAGCCGCCCCAGGGGTGAATCACCCCTCCACTTT. Amino acid sequence: CASRPRGESPLHF.

This clone was detected once. This chain joins TRBV4-1 and TRBJ2-2; perhaps TRBD2 as D (5 bases). In germline, CDR1 is MGHRA, CDR2 YSYEKL. The V and J ends lost 0 bases and 0 bases respectively, with 11 bases between them. The CDR3 is 17 amino acids. The CDR3 DNA sequence: TGCGCCAGCAGCCAAGATGTCGAGCGGCCGAACACCGGGGAGCTGTTTTTT. It is translated as CASSQDVERPNTGELFF.

The chain recombines TRBV5-5 with TRBJ2-1; 8 bases are a match to TRBD1. The CDR3 has 12 residues. Germline values: CDR1 SGHKS, CDR2 YYEKEE (reference sequence). The trim removed 1 base at V and 14 bases at J, leaving 5 bases unmatched. Here the CDR3 reads CASSLTGGLEFF. CDR3 nucleotide sequence: TGTGCCAGCAGCTTGACAGGGGGGCTGGAGTTCTTC.

The rearrangement uses TRBV5-4 and TRBJ2-3, with a possible D match to TRBD1 (5 bases). Germline values: CDR1 SGHNT, CDR2 YYREEE (reference sequence). V lost 4 bases and J 6 bases, leaving 9 bases between the germline ends. The CDR3 sequence is 12 residues long. CDR3 coding DNA: TGTGCCAGCAGCGGCGCAGGGGATACGCAGTATTTT. Its protein product is CASSGAGDTQYF.

There are a few counts of this clone. A read error is the likely source, as a far larger clone sits one nucleotide away. The sample has other DNA sequences that encode this CDR3 too. This chain joins TRBV5-1 and TRBJ2-7; possibly TRBD1 for D (8 bases). Germline-derived CDR1 and CDR2 are SGHRS and YFSETQ. CDR3 length equals 15 residues. The CDR3 bases are TGCGCCCGCAGCTTGTCAGGGGGCGGGGGCTACGAGCAGTACTTC. Translating gives CARSLSGGGGYEQYF.

The V gene is TRBV5-1, the J gene TRBJ2-1; 8 bases fit TRBD2. V dropped 6 bases and J dropped 0; count of bases not matched to a gene: 8. Germline CDR1 SGHRS, CDR2 YFSETQ. The CDR3 is 16 residues long. In DNA, the CDR3 is TGCGCCAGCACCGTGGACCGGGGGGGCTCCTACAATGAGCAGTTCTTC. Its translation is CASTVDRGGSYNEQFF.

The V call is TRBV2, the J call TRBJ2-3; possibly TRBD2 for D (6 bases). Trimming removed 4 bases at V and 6 bases at J, with 14 bases between. The CDR3 loop spans 14 amino acids. Per germline, CDR1 SNHLY and CDR2 FYNNEI. The CDR3 DNA follows: TGTGCCAGCAGTGTCCGCGGGGCCAGGGATACGCAGTATTTT. Protein product: CASSVRGARDTQYF.

Worth noting for this clone: Additional DNA sequences in this sample encode the identical CDR3. This chain links TRBV18 with TRBJ2-7, with a possible D match to TRBD1 (5 bases). The V end lost 6 bases, the J end lost 6 bases, and 12 bases lay between the germline ends. Germline-derived CDR1 and CDR2 are KGHSH and LQKENI. The CDR3 is 12 residues long. The CDR3 sequence: CASSPRGPEQYF. The CDR3 nucleotides are TGTGCCAGCTCCCCTAGGGGCCCCGAGCAGTACTTC.

The rearrangement joins TRBV7-2 to TRBJ1-5; D is unresolved. This CDR3 has 14 residues. Germline values: CDR1 SGHTA, CDR2 FQGNSA. The ends were cut back, 4 bases at V and 9 bases at J, with 16 bases in the middle. The CDR3 is CASSSGRGAGPQHF. In DNA, the CDR3 is TGTGCCAGCAGCTCAGGACGGGGAGCGGGGCCCCAGCATTTT.

The chain is built from TRBV25-1 and TRBJ2-5, with D possibly matching TRBD1 (7 bases). Germline assignment: CDR1 MGHDK and CDR2 SYGVNS. The CDR3 extends over 17 amino acids. Trimming cost V 1 base and J 6 bases, with 21 bases left between them. CDR3 residues: CASSESLLARGRKTQYF. In nucleotides, the CDR3 is TGTGCCAGCAGTGAATCCCTCCTGGCCAGGGGGAGGAAGACCCAGTACTTC.

The chain combines TRBV27 with TRBJ1-2; D is uncertain. The CDR3 totals 14 residues. Trimming shortened V by 5 bases and J by 8 bases, and 18 bases separated the two germline ends. Germline V gene lookup returns CDR1 MNHEY and CDR2 SMNVEV (reference sequence). This CDR3 reads CASSITGSRSGYTF. The CDR3 DNA follows: TGTGCCAGCAGTATTACCGGGTCAAGGAGCGGCTACACCTTC.

V and J are TRBV7-9 and TRBJ1-4; the D gene is possibly TRBD1 (6 bases). V shed 3 bases and J shed 3 bases, with 8 bases lying between them. Germline CDR1 reads SEHNR; CDR2 reads FQNEAQ (reference sequence). The CDR3 is 14 residues long. The CDR3: CASSFGQPNEKLFF. The CDR3 coding sequence is TGTGCCAGCAGCTTCGGACAGCCTAATGAAAAACTGTTTTTT.

This sequence joins TRBV2 and TRBJ1-1; D is possibly TRBD1 (5 bases). V was shortened by 5 bases and J by 2 bases, with 9 bases between the two germline ends. This CDR3 region has 13 residues. The V gene's germline CDR1 is SNHLY and CDR2 FYNNEI. The CDR3 DNA is TGTGCCAGCAGTACTGACAGTAACACTGAAGCTTTCTTT. This translates into CASSTDSNTEAFF.

V gene TRBV5-1 combines with J gene TRBJ2-3, with a tentative D call TRBD2 (5 bases). Germline loops: CDR1 SGHRS, CDR2 YFSETQ. Trimming cost V 1 base and J 5 bases, with 14 bases left between them. The CDR3 is 15 residues long. The CDR3 nucleotides are TGCGCCAGCAGCTTGCCGGGGATCAATGGAGATACGCAGTATTTT. It yields the protein CASSLPGINGDTQYF.

The chain is built from TRBV5-6 and TRBJ1-4; D possibly corresponds to TRBD1 (5 bases). V was cut by 0 bases and J by 2 bases, with 20 bases left in between. The CDR3 contains 19 residues. The V gene's germline CDR1 is SGHDT and CDR2 YYEEEE. The DNA of the CDR3 is TGTGCCAGCAGCTTGGTCCAAGGGGCTGACCTCCTGACTAATGAAAAACTGTTTTTT. Its translation is CASSLVQGADLLTNEKLFF. The full variable domain, completed using reference TRBV5-6 and TRBJ1-4, is DAGVTQSPTHLIKTRGQQVTLRCSPKSGHDTVSWYQQALGQGPQFIFQYYEEEERQRGNFPDRFSGHQFPNYSSELNVNALLLGDSALYLCASSLVQGADLLTNEKLFFGSGTQLSVL.

The chain joins TRBV27 to TRBJ2-1; 9 nucleotides agree with TRBD1. Germline lookup yields CDR1 MNHEY and CDR2 SMNVEV (reference sequence). This CDR3 contains 15 residues. J lost 8 bases, V lost 8 bases, and 13 bases had no gene match. The CDR3 bases are TGTGCCAGCCAACCCGACAGGGGGGACAGCGATGAGCAGTTCTTC. This translates into CASQPDRGDSDEQFF.

V and J are TRBV7-6 and TRBJ2-7; the D gene is possibly TRBD1 (7 bases). The germline V and J ends were trimmed by 6 bases and 0 bases, with 15 bases remaining between them. Germline V gives CDR1 SGHVS, CDR2 FNYEAQ. This CDR3 region has 15 residues. The CDR3 DNA reads as TGTGCCAGCAGACTTGCGCAGGGGGGCTCCTACGAGCAGTACTTC. This encodes CASRLAQGGSYEQYF.

The table lists this clone with a count of one. This chain links TRBV7-2 with TRBJ2-5, with D perhaps TRBD1 (6 bases). The CDR3 covers 15 residues. Germline CDR1 and CDR2: SGHTA and FQGNSA. V lost 1 base and J 4 bases, leaving 13 bases between the germline ends. The CDR3 region is CASSLEGRGSETQYF. The DNA for the CDR3 is TGTGCCAGCAGCTTAGAGGGCAGGGGTTCAGAGACCCAGTACTTC.

This clone has only one observation. The rearrangement joins TRBV7-3 to TRBJ2-5; 9 nucleotides agree with TRBD1. The V and J ends lost 5 bases and 4 bases, in that order; junction bases with no gene match: 5. The germline gives CDR1 SGHTA, CDR2 FQGTGA. The CDR3 is made up of 14 amino acids. CDR3 loop: CASSPRQGGETQYF. In DNA, the CDR3 is TGTGCCAGCAGCCCAAGACAGGGGGGAGAGACCCAGTACTTC. Full variable domain (missing parts from reference TRBV7-3 and TRBJ2-5): GAGVSQTPSNKVTEKGKYVELRCDPISGHTALYWYRQSLGQGPEFLIYFQGTGAADDSGLPNDRFFAVRPEGSVSTLKIQRTERGDSAVYLCASSPRQGGETQYFGPGTRLLVL.

The chain joins TRBV19 to TRBJ1-1; no reliable D call. In germline, CDR1 is LNHDA, CDR2 SQIVND (reference sequence). V lost 1 base and J lost 5, with 8 bases in between. This CDR3 contains 13 residues. The CDR3: CASSIGGWTEAFF. The CDR3 region has the DNA TGTGCCAGTAGTATAGGAGGTTGGACTGAAGCTTTCTTT.

The J gene is TRBJ2-2, the V gene TRBV7-3; 13 nucleotides match TRBD2. The CDR3 has 16 residues. The germline V gene encodes CDR1 SGHTA and CDR2 FQGTGA. The V and J ends lost 1 base and 4 bases, in that order; junction bases with no gene match: 0. The CDR3 reads CASSLRLAGGTGELFF. CDR3 sequence (DNA): TGTGCCAGCAGCTTAAGACTAGCGGGGGGCACCGGGGAGCTGTTTTTT.